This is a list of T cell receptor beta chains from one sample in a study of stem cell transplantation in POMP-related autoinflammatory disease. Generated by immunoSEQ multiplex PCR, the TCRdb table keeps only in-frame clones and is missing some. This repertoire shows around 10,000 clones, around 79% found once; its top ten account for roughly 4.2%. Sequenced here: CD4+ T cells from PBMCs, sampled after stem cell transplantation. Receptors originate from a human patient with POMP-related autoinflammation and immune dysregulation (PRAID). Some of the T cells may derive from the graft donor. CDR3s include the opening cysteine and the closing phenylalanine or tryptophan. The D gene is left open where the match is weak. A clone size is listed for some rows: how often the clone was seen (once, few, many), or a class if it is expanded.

CDR3: CAWSVLSASRYNEQFF
DNA: TGTGCCTGGAGTGTACTTTCCGCTAGCCGGTACAATGAGCAGTTCTTC
V: TRBV30
size: -
J: TRBJ2-1
D: -

CDR3: CASRRMGHEKLFF
DNA: TGTGCCAGCCGGAGGATGGGGCATGAAAAACTGTTTTTT
V: TRBV3-1/TRBV3-2
size: -
J: TRBJ1-4
D: -

CDR3: CASSKTGDEAFF
DNA: TGTGCCAGCAGCAAAACAGGTGATGAAGCTTTCTTT
V: TRBV12-3/TRBV12-4
size: -
J: TRBJ1-1
D: -

CDR3: CASSWTAGQGANEQYF
DNA: TGCGCCAGCAGCTGGACTGCGGGACAGGGGGCAAACGAGCAGTACTTC
V: TRBV5-1
size: -
J: TRBJ2-7
D: TRBD1

CDR3: CASSQVRETQYF
DNA: TGTGCCAGCAGCCAAGTCAGGGAGACCCAGTACTTC
V: TRBV3-1/TRBV3-2
size: -
J: TRBJ2-5
D: -

CDR3: CASILLAGAPTGELFF
DNA: TGTGCCAGCATATTATTAGCGGGAGCACCCACCGGGGAGCTGTTTTTT
V: TRBV2
size: -
J: TRBJ2-2
D: TRBD2

CDR3: CASIERGRARETQYF
DNA: TGTGCCAGCATCGAACGCGGGAGGGCCCGTGAGACCCAGTACTTC
V: TRBV3-1/TRBV3-2
size: -
J: TRBJ2-5
D: TRBD2

CDR3: CASSPSRTFGETQYF
DNA: TGCGCCAGCAGCCCCTCCCGAACCTTCGGGGAGACCCAGTACTTC
V: TRBV5-1
size: -
J: TRBJ2-5
D: -

CDR3: CATSEAGKSSPLHF
DNA: TGTGCCACCAGTGAGGCAGGTAAAAGTTCACCCCTCCACTTT
V: TRBV24-1
size: -
J: TRBJ1-6
D: -

CDR3: CASSLAGHQGEQYF
DNA: TGCGCCAGCAGCTTGGCCGGCCACCAGGGCGAGCAGTACTTC
V: TRBV5-1
size: large
J: TRBJ2-7
D: -

CDR3: CASSYSGKLFF
DNA: TGTGCCAGCAGTTACTCAGGGAAACTGTTTTTT
V: TRBV6-2/TRBV6-3
size: -
J: TRBJ1-4
D: -

CDR3: CAWSGVSRGTEAFF
DNA: TGTGCCTGGAGTGGGGTCTCCAGGGGGACTGAAGCTTTCTTT
V: TRBV30
size: -
J: TRBJ1-1
D: TRBD1

CDR3: CASSQSGDRLAKNIQYF
DNA: TGCGCCAGCAGTCAATCGGGAGACAGACTAGCCAAAAACATTCAGTACTTC
V: TRBV23-1
size: -
J: TRBJ2-4
D: -

CDR3: CASSPDERNQPQHF
DNA: TGTGCCAGCTCACCGGACGAGCGCAATCAGCCCCAGCATTTT
V: TRBV18
size: -
J: TRBJ1-5
D: -

CDR3: CASRDGTSPQETQYF
DNA: TGTGCCAGCAGAGATGGGACATCACCCCAAGAGACCCAGTACTTC
V: TRBV6-6
size: -
J: TRBJ2-5
D: -

CDR3: CASRPGTGELGELFF
DNA: TGTGCCAGCAGGCCCGGGACAGGGGAACTCGGGGAGCTGTTTTTT
V: TRBV6-5
size: -
J: TRBJ2-2
D: TRBD1

CDR3: CASRFQGVRTGELFF
DNA: TGTGCCAGCAGGTTTCAGGGGGTGAGAACCGGGGAGCTGTTTTTT
V: TRBV27
size: -
J: TRBJ2-2
D: TRBD1

CDR3: CASSPRGGGFTEAFF
DNA: TGTGCCAGCAGCCCCCGGGGAGGGGGTTTCACTGAAGCTTTCTTT
V: TRBV7-2
size: once
J: TRBJ1-1
D: -

CDR3: CASSFPLDTFMADTQYF
DNA: TGTGCCAGCAGTTTTCCCCTGGACACATTCATGGCAGATACGCAGTATTTT
V: TRBV28
size: -
J: TRBJ2-3
D: -

CDR3: CASSAGPIYEQYF
DNA: TGTGCCAGCTCAGCCGGGCCTATCTACGAGCAGTACTTC
V: TRBV18
size: -
J: TRBJ2-7
D: -

CDR3: CASSATSDTQYF
DNA: TGTGCCAGCAGCGCCACCTCAGATACGCAGTATTTT
V: TRBV7-9
size: -
J: TRBJ2-3
D: -

CDR3: CAWSMSSSYNEQFF
DNA: TGTGCCTGGAGTATGTCTAGTTCCTACAATGAGCAGTTCTTC
V: TRBV30
size: -
J: TRBJ2-1
D: -

CDR3: CASSLAGTDTQYF
DNA: TGTGCCAGCAGCTTGGCGGGCACAGATACGCAGTATTTT
V: TRBV5-6
size: -
J: TRBJ2-3
D: -

CDR3: CAWTGFYGSPLHF
DNA: TGTGCCTGGACAGGGTTTTACGGTTCACCCCTCCACTTT
V: TRBV30
size: once
J: TRBJ1-6
D: -

CDR3: CAISDSQGLEQPQHF
DNA: TGTGCCATCAGTGATTCCCAGGGGTTAGAGCAGCCCCAGCATTTT
V: TRBV10-3
size: once
J: TRBJ1-5
D: -

CDR3: CASSPPFIDGSYEQYF
DNA: TGTGCCAGCTCACCACCGTTTATAGACGGATCCTACGAGCAGTACTTC
V: TRBV18
size: -
J: TRBJ2-7
D: -

CDR3: CASSQDRRGYNEQFF
DNA: TGTGCCAGCAGCCAAGATAGGCGCGGATACAATGAGCAGTTCTTC
V: TRBV14
size: -
J: TRBJ2-1
D: -

CDR3: CASSFGTSGMGFTQYF
DNA: TGTGCCAGCAGTTTCGGGACTAGCGGGATGGGATTCACCCAGTACTTC
V: TRBV28
size: -
J: TRBJ2-5
D: TRBD2

CDR3: CATSGEGREQYF
DNA: TGTGCCACCAGTGGGGAAGGGAGAGAGCAGTACTTC
V: TRBV24-1
size: -
J: TRBJ2-7
D: -

CDR3: CASSVGTVNQPQHF
DNA: TGTGCCAGCAGCGTTGGGACAGTTAATCAGCCCCAGCATTTT
V: TRBV5-5
size: -
J: TRBJ1-5
D: TRBD1

CDR3: CASSEPGAGTEAFF
DNA: TGTGCCAGCAGTGAGCCCGGGGCTGGGACTGAAGCTTTCTTT
V: TRBV6-1
size: -
J: TRBJ1-1
D: -

CDR3: CASSFGTRESSDTQYF
DNA: TGCGCCAGCAGCTTCGGCACGCGGGAGTCCTCAGATACGCAGTATTTT
V: TRBV5-1
size: few
J: TRBJ2-3
D: TRBD2

CDR3: CASSQRLDTEAFF
DNA: TGTGCCAGCAGCCAAAGACTGGACACTGAAGCTTTCTTT
V: TRBV7-6
size: -
J: TRBJ1-1
D: -

CDR3: CASSLAGGRGSGNTIYF
DNA: TGTGCCAGCAGCTTGGCCGGGGGGAGGGGCTCTGGAAACACCATATATTTT
V: TRBV5-4
size: -
J: TRBJ1-3
D: -

CDR3: CASSLFSAYNSPLHF
DNA: TGTGCCAGCAGTTTATTTTCAGCTTATAATTCACCCCTCCACTTT
V: TRBV28
size: once
J: TRBJ1-6
D: -

CDR3: CAIRPRTSASNYSYEQYF
DNA: TGTGCCATCAGGCCGAGGACTAGCGCCTCTAATTACTCCTACGAGCAGTACTTC
V: TRBV10-3
size: once
J: TRBJ2-7
D: TRBD2

CDR3: CASSFSGAYNEQFF
DNA: TGTGCCAGCAGCTTCTCCGGGGCCTACAATGAGCAGTTCTTC
V: TRBV7-3
size: -
J: TRBJ2-1
D: -

CDR3: CASSLGDYEQYF
DNA: TGTGCCAGCAGTTTGGGTGACTACGAGCAGTACTTC
V: TRBV28
size: -
J: TRBJ2-7
D: -

CDR3: CASSARAGGDSPLHF
DNA: TGTGCCAGCAGCGCCCGGGCCGGGGGAGATTCACCCCTCCACTTT
V: TRBV11-2
size: -
J: TRBJ1-6
D: -

CDR3: CASSEYRDTTNYGYTF
DNA: TGCGCCAGCAGTGAGTACCGGGACACAACTAACTATGGCTACACCTTC
V: TRBV10-2
size: large
J: TRBJ1-2
D: -

CDR3: CASSLGLAGDWDTQYF
DNA: TGCGCCAGCAGCTTGGGACTAGCGGGAGACTGGGATACGCAGTATTTT
V: TRBV5-1
size: -
J: TRBJ2-3
D: TRBD2

CDR3: CASTGGGYEQYF
DNA: TGTGCCAGCACCGGGGGCGGCTACGAGCAGTACTTC
V: TRBV11-2
size: -
J: TRBJ2-7
D: -

CDR3: CASSPIAGTGIRTDTQYF
DNA: TGTGCCAGCAGCCCAATCGCCGGGACAGGGATTCGCACAGATACGCAGTATTTT
V: TRBV7-6
size: -
J: TRBJ2-3
D: TRBD1

CDR3: CASSAGTPRGETQYF
DNA: TGTGCCAGCAGCGCCGGGACACCCCGCGGGGAGACCCAGTACTTC
V: TRBV7-9
size: once
J: TRBJ2-5
D: -

CDR3: CASRREGENSPLHF
DNA: TGTGCCAGCAGGAGAGAAGGGGAGAATTCACCCCTCCACTTT
V: TRBV6-5
size: -
J: TRBJ1-6
D: -

CDR3: CASSSLGQGVEKLFF
DNA: TGTGCCAGCAGCTCCTTGGGACAGGGTGTAGAAAAACTGTTTTTT
V: TRBV7-9
size: few
J: TRBJ1-4
D: TRBD1

CDR3: CASSLTGGPYNEQFF
DNA: TGTGCCAGCAGCTTAACAGGGGGCCCCTACAATGAGCAGTTCTTC
V: TRBV7-9
size: once
J: TRBJ2-1
D: TRBD1

CDR3: CASSQDGSGRAGYTF
DNA: TGCGCCAGCAGCCAAGATGGTTCAGGTCGCGCTGGCTACACCTTC
V: TRBV4-1
size: -
J: TRBJ1-2
D: -

CDR3: CASSVGTQGLNEKLFF
DNA: TGTGCCAGCAGCGTAGGAACCCAGGGCCTGAATGAAAAACTGTTTTTT
V: TRBV9
size: -
J: TRBJ1-4
D: -

CDR3: CSASMDPRSSPLHF
DNA: TGCAGTGCTAGTATGGACCCGAGGAGCTCACCCCTCCACTTT
V: TRBV20-1
size: -
J: TRBJ1-6
D: -